Listed below are T cell receptor beta chains from one sample, sequenced in a study of T cell repertoires in cytomegalovirus infection. TCRdb passed the reads through MiXCR, listing each CDR3 protein once. The sample holds 900,000 to 950,000 distinct CDR3 sequences; about 33% are singletons and the top ten take 10% to 15%. These TCRs are of unknown antigen specificity. The starting material was cultured CD8+ T cells from PBMCs, obtained from culture after CMV antigen stimulation. The receptor source for this set is a human donor in good health (CMV status not recorded). Some clones in this sample may be carry-over from other donors' samples. CDR3s include the opening cysteine and the closing phenylalanine or tryptophan. D genes are given only for firm matches. Clone size is stated in some rows and not others, as once, few, many or a class when expanded.

clone size,D gene,J gene,V gene,CDR3 DNA,CDR3 protein
many,TRBD1,TRBJ2-7,TRBV27,TGTGCCAGCAGTTTTACAGGGGGCTACGAGCAGTACTTC,CASSFTGGYEQYF
-,-,TRBJ2-4,TRBV7-9,TGTGCCAGCAGCTTAGCGTCGGGGCGTGAAAACATTCAGCACTTC,CASSLASGRENIQHF
few,-,TRBJ1-6,TRBV20-1,TGCAGTGCTCCCGCCGGCTCACCCCTCCACTTT,CSAPAGSPLHF
many,-,TRBJ2-3,TRBV28,TGTGCCAGCAGTTTAGGCCAGAGCCTGACAGATACGCAGTATTTT,CASSLGQSLTDTQYF
few,TRBD1,TRBJ1-6,TRBV6-1,TGTGCCAGCAGTAAAATCACAGGGGAAACACCCCTCCACTTT,CASSKITGETPLHF
many,TRBD1,TRBJ1-6,TRBV7-2,TGTGCCAGCAGCTTAGTACCATCTAGGGACAGGGCAATAAATTCACCCCTCCACTTT,CASSLVPSRDRAINSPLHF
-,TRBD2,TRBJ2-7,TRBV7-9,TGTGCCAGCAGCCCAGAGCGGGGGGAAAATTCCTACGAGCAGTACTTC,CASSPERGENSYEQYF
few,-,TRBJ2-7,TRBV7-6,TGTGCCAGCAGCTTAGTCGGTGCCGAGCAGTACTTC,CASSLVGAEQYF
many,TRBD2,TRBJ2-3,TRBV7-2,TGTGCCATCCTGCCTGCACCCGCAAACACACTAGCGCCGTATTTT,CAILPAPANTLAPYF
-,TRBD2,TRBJ2-1,TRBV20-1,TGCAGTGCTAGTTCGACTGGGGAGGGGAGCTACAATGAGCAGTTCTTC,CSASSTGEGSYNEQFF
-,-,TRBJ1-2,TRBV12-3/TRBV12-4,TGTGCCAGCAGTTTTTTCCTCCCCAGTACAAACTATGGCTACACCTTC,CASSFFLPSTNYGYTF
-,-,TRBJ2-2,TRBV5-4,TGTGCCAGCAGCTTGGCCCCACAGGGAGCGAACACCGGGGAGCTGTTTTTT,CASSLAPQGANTGELFF
-,-,TRBJ1-5,TRBV19,TGTGCCAGCGAAGACAGCCCCTATAGCAATCAGCCCCAGCATTTT,CASEDSPYSNQPQHF
many,-,TRBJ1-1,TRBV12-3/TRBV12-4,TGTGCCAGCATTTCGGCTCGGGACACTGAAGCTTTCTTT,CASISARDTEAFF
once,-,TRBJ1-5,TRBV28,TGTGCCAGCAGTCTAAGGGGGGATTATTATAGCAATCAGCCCCAGCATTTT,CASSLRGDYYSNQPQHF
few,-,TRBJ1-1,TRBV10-2,TGCGCCAGCAGTGAGATGATGAACACTGAAGCTTTCTTT,CASSEMMNTEAFF
-,-,TRBJ1-5,TRBV5-1,TGCGCCAGCAGCCCGATCGACAGTAGCAATCAGCCCCAGCATTTT,CASSPIDSSNQPQHF
-,-,TRBJ2-7,TRBV5-4,TGTGCCAGCAGCCGGGTCGGGGGCTACGAGCAGTACTTC,CASSRVGGYEQYF
-,-,TRBJ1-1,TRBV18,TGTGCCAGCTCGGTTACGGGCGGGAGTCGAGGGATGAACACTGAAGCTTTCTTT,CASSVTGGSRGMNTEAFF
few,TRBD1,TRBJ1-1,TRBV6-1,TGTGCCAGCAGTGAAGCGCCCCGGGACAGATGGGGGAACACTGAAGCTTTCTTT,CASSEAPRDRWGNTEAFF
-,TRBD1,TRBJ1-1,TRBV20-1,TGCAGTGCTAGAGATTCAGGGGGGCTTGAAGCTTTCTTT,CSARDSGGLEAFF
few,-,TRBJ2-6,TRBV29-1,TGCAGCGTTTTTACGGGGATTCCTGGGGCCAACGTCCTGACTTTC,CSVFTGIPGANVLTF
many,-,TRBJ2-7,TRBV7-2,TGTGCCAGCAGCTTAGGTGCTCTGGGGGCATTCTACGAGCAGTACTTC,CASSLGALGAFYEQYF
-,TRBD2,TRBJ2-7,TRBV2,TGTGCCAGCAGTGAAGCGAGGGGGACTAGACTCTTCGAGCAGTACTTC,CASSEARGTRLFEQYF
-,TRBD1,TRBJ1-2,TRBV6-1,TGTGCCAGCATTGGGGTGGACAGGGGGCGAGGATTCGATGGCTACACCTTC,CASIGVDRGRGFDGYTF
-,-,TRBJ2-3,TRBV18,TGTGCCAGCTCACAGGGGTTAAAAAGCACAGATACGCAGTATTTT,CASSQGLKSTDTQYF
-,TRBD1,TRBJ2-2,TRBV6-8,TGTGCCAGCAGCCAGACAGGGGTTGTGTACACCGGGGAGCTGTTTTTT,CASSQTGVVYTGELFF
-,-,TRBJ2-3,TRBV6-5,TGTGCCAGCTTCCCAGGGGGGGAGGGTAGCACAGATACGCAGTATTTT,CASFPGGEGSTDTQYF
-,TRBD2,TRBJ2-1,TRBV9,TGTGCCAGCAGCGTAACCCTCGCTAGCGGGGGGCACAATGAGCAGTTCTTC,CASSVTLASGGHNEQFF
many,-,TRBJ2-1,TRBV7-6,TGTGCCAGCAGCTTAGTCGGGGGCCTTTACTCCTACAATGAGCAGTTCTTC,CASSLVGGLYSYNEQFF
many,TRBD2,TRBJ2-3,TRBV7-8,TGTGCCAGCAGCTTAGTTACTATGGTAGCGGGGGGCACCACAGATACGCAGTATTTT,CASSLVTMVAGGTTDTQYF
few,-,TRBJ2-5,TRBV11-2,TGTGCCAGCAGACCTGACGGCGGGATTGGGGGTTTGACCCAGTACTTC,CASRPDGGIGGLTQYF
-,-,TRBJ2-2,TRBV24-1,TGTGCCACCAGTGCAGGGGCCGGCACCGGGGAGCTGTTTTTT,CATSAGAGTGELFF
many,-,TRBJ1-6,TRBV6-1,TGTGCCAGCAGTGAAGACAGGGATTTTAATTCACCCCTCCACTTT,CASSEDRDFNSPLHF
few,-,TRBJ1-3,TRBV6-1,TGTGCCAGCAAAGAGGACTCTGGAAACACCATATATTTT,CASKEDSGNTIYF
few,TRBD2,TRBJ2-1,TRBV6-1,TGTGCCAGCGGGGGGGTTGCGGCGACGAGCTCCTACAATGAGCAGTTCTTC,CASGGVAATSSYNEQFF
few,-,TRBJ2-3,TRBV7-9,TGTGCCAGCAGCCTCCCAAAACACAGCAATACGCAGTATTTT,CASSLPKHSNTQYF
-,-,TRBJ2-2,TRBV7-9,TGTGCCAGCAGCTTATCGGGCAGGACGAACACCGGGGAGCTGTTTTTT,CASSLSGRTNTGELFF
-,TRBD1,TRBJ2-2,TRBV27,TGTGCCAGCAGCGAAGGAGACAGGGTCAGGACCGGGGAGCTGTTTTTT,CASSEGDRVRTGELFF
few,-,TRBJ2-4,TRBV6-2/TRBV6-3,TGTGCCAGCAGTTACGTGGGGGGAGATGGGAACATTCAGTACTTC,CASSYVGGDGNIQYF
-,TRBD1,TRBJ2-1,TRBV12-3/TRBV12-4,TGTGCCAGCAGACGCCCGGGACAGGGGGCAAATGAGCAGTTCTTC,CASRRPGQGANEQFF
-,-,TRBJ2-7,TRBV14,TGTGCCAGCAGCCAAGTCAAATCAGCCTCCTACGAGCAGTACTTC,CASSQVKSASYEQYF
many,TRBD1,TRBJ1-5,TRBV7-6,TGTGCCAGCAGCCCCGGGACAGGGGCCAATCAGCCCCAGCATTTT,CASSPGTGANQPQHF
once,-,TRBJ2-3,TRBV11-3,TGTGCCAGCAGTTTGGAAGGGCAGGATACGCAGTATTTT,CASSLEGQDTQYF
-,TRBD1,TRBJ2-1,TRBV7-3,TGTGCCAGCAGCTTAATAGGGGGCGAGGTCAATGAGCAGTTCTTC,CASSLIGGEVNEQFF